Presented here are 10 T cell receptor beta chains from one specimen sequenced in a study of shared clonotypes between healthy human individuals. The method was immunoSEQ multiplex PCR; TCRdb's version includes in-frame clones alone and lacks a portion of them. Here the sample spans over a million clones, approximately 97% being singletons. Source material: naive CD4+ T cells sorted from blood. Specified subset: CD45RA+ positively selected. The receptors shown here come from a man aged 25 to 40 in good health.

CDR3: CASSLHGATNEKLFF. CDR3 nucleotides: TGTGCCAGCAGTTTACATGGGGCAACTAATGAAAAACTGTTTTTT. The chain has TRBV7-2 and TRBJ1-4; D is undetermined. V lost 6 bases, J lost 0 bases, and 11 bases lay in between. Germline loops: CDR1 SGHTA, CDR2 FQGNSA. This CDR3 is built from 15 residues.

V usage is TRBV5-1 and J usage is TRBJ2-5; 7 bases are a match to TRBD1. J was trimmed by 5 bases and V by 4 bases; bases with no gene match: 5. The CDR3 length is 13 residues. CDR1 and CDR2 (germline): SGHRS, YFSETQ. CDR3 sequence (DNA): TGCGCCAGCAGCGCACAGGGGTCGGAGACCCAGTACTTC. Protein sequence: CASSAQGSETQYF.

Worth noting for this clone: Different DNA sequences within this sample yield the same CDR3. The chain combines TRBV2 with TRBJ1-1; a possible D gene is TRBD1 (5 bases). Germline values: CDR1 SNHLY, CDR2 FYNNEI. There are 15 residues in the CDR3. V lost 0 bases, J lost 1 base, and 9 bases lay in between. CDR3 loop: CASSEAPRGNTEAFF. The CDR3 coding sequence is TGTGCCAGCAGTGAAGCGCCGAGGGGGAACACTGAAGCTTTCTTT.

CDR3 nucleotides: TGTGCCAGCAGCAAAGGAGGCGGGAGGGTTTCGAATGAGCAGTTCTTC. This encodes CASSKGGGRVSNEQFF. The chain has TRBV9 and TRBJ2-1, with 9 bases matching TRBD2. CDR3 size: 16 residues. The trim removed 4 bases at V and 7 bases at J, leaving 12 bases unmatched. Germline loops: CDR1 SGDLS, CDR2 YYNGEE.

The chain links TRBV10-1 to TRBJ2-1; 9 nucleotides line up with TRBD2. V dropped 6 bases and J dropped 8; count of bases not matched to a gene: 8. The CDR3 sequence is 14 residues long. Germline assignment: CDR1 WNHNN and CDR2 SYGVQD (reference sequence). The CDR3: CASRAGGPLDEQFF. The CDR3 region has the DNA TGCGCCAGCAGGGCGGGAGGGCCCTTGGATGAGCAGTTCTTC.

The gene calls are TRBV5-1 and TRBJ1-3; D ambiguous. Between the trimmed V and J ends, which lost 4 bases and 0 bases, there was a span of 11 bases. CDR3 length: 15 residues. CDR1 and CDR2 (germline): SGHRS, YFSETQ. Here the CDR3 DNA reads TGCGCCAGCAGCCTGAGGGAGCACTCTGGAAACACCATATATTTT. Translated: CASSLREHSGNTIYF.

V gene TRBV6-1 combines with J gene TRBJ2-7; 8 nucleotides align to TRBD1. CDR3 size: 13 residues. In germline, CDR1 is MNHNS, CDR2 SASEGT. Trimming at V came to 10 bases and at J to 4 bases, leaving 9 bases not matched to a gene. CDR3 loop: CAITGTGTYEQYF. The CDR3 DNA sequence: TGTGCCATCACCGGGACAGGAACTTACGAGCAGTACTTC.

The chain joins TRBV7-3 to TRBJ2-2, with D perhaps matching TRBD1 or TRBD2 (7 bases each). The CDR3 has 17 residues. Trimming took 1 base from V and 1 from J, leaving 13 bases between them. Per germline, CDR1 SGHTA and CDR2 FQGTGA. DNA for the CDR3: TGTGCCAGCAGCTTAAACCCCAGGGGGGGGAACACCGGGGAGCTGTTTTTT. Its protein is CASSLNPRGGNTGELFF.

The chain couples TRBV6-1 to TRBJ1-1; D unresolved. Germline V gene lookup returns CDR1 MNHNS and CDR2 SASEGT. The V and J ends lost 6 bases and 1 base respectively, with 12 bases between them. This CDR3 comprises 14 residues. CDR3 residues: CASSAGPKNTEAFF. Here the CDR3 DNA reads TGTGCCAGCAGCGCCGGACCGAAGAACACTGAAGCTTTCTTT.

This rearrangement joins TRBV5-1 to TRBJ2-1; 9 positions match TRBD2. Trimming removed 3 bases from V and 7 bases from J; junction bases left unmatched: 11. Germline-derived CDR1 and CDR2 are SGHRS and YFSETQ. The CDR3 is made up of 16 amino acids. CDR3 nucleotide sequence: TGCGCCAGCAGCTGGCGGATAGCGGGAGAATGGAATGAGCAGTTCTTC. The encoded protein is CASSWRIAGEWNEQFF.